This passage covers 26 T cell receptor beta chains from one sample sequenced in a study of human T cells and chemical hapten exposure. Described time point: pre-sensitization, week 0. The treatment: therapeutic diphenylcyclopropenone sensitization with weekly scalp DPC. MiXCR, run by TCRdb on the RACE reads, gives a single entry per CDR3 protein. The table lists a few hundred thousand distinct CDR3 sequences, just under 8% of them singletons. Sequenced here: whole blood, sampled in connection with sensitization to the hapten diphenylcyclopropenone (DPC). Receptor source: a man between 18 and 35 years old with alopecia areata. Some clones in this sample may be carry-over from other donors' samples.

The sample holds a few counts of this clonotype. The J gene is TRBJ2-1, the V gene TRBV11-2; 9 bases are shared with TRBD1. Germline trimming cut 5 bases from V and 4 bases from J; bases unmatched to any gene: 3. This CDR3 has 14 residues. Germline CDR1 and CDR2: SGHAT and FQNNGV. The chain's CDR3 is CASSPTGGYNEQFF. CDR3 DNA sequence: TGTGCCAGCAGCCCGACAGGGGGATACAATGAGCAGTTCTTC.

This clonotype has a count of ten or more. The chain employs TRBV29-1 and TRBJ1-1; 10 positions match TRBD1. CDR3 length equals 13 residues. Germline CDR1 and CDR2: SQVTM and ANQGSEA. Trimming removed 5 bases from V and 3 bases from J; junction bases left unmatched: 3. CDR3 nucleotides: TGCAGCGTTTCGACAGGGGGCCACACTGAAGCTTTCTTT. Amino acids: CSVSTGGHTEAFF.

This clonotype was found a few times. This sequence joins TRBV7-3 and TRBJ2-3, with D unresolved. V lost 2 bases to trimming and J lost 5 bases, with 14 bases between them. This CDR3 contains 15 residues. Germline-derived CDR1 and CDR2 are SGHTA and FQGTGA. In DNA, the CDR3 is TGTGCCAGCAGCTTATTTGAGGAATCTCTAGATACGCAGTATTTT. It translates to CASSLFEESLDTQYF.

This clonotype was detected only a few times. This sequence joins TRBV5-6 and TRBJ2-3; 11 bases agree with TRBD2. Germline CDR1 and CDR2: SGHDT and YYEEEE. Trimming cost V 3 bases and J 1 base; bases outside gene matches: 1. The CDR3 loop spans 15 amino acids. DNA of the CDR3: TGTGCCAGCAGCTCGGGACTAGCGGGCACAGATACGCAGTATTTT. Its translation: CASSSGLAGTDTQYF.

CDR3 protein: CASSLSLAGSTGELFF. Written as DNA, the CDR3 is TGTGCCAGCAGCTTATCGCTAGCGGGGTCCACCGGGGAGCTGTTTTTT. V and J are TRBV7-3 and TRBJ2-2; 9 nucleotides match TRBD2. The CDR3 length is 16 residues. Germline V gives CDR1 SGHTA, CDR2 FQGTGA. V lost 2 bases, J lost 4 bases, and 5 bases stayed unmatched.

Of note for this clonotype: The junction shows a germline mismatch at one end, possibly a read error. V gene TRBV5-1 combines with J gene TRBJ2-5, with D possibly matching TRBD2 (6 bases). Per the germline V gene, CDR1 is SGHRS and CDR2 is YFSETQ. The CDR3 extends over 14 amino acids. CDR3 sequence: CASSLAGGQETRYF. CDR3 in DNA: TGCGCCAGCAGCTTGGCCGGAGGGCAAGAGACCCGGTACTTC.

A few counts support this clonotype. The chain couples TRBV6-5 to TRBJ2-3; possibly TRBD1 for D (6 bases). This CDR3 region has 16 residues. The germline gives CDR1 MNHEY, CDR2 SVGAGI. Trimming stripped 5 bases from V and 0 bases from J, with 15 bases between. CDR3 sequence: CASSTTDRKSTDTQYF. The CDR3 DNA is TGTGCCAGCAGTACCACAGACAGGAAAAGCACAGATACGCAGTATTTT.

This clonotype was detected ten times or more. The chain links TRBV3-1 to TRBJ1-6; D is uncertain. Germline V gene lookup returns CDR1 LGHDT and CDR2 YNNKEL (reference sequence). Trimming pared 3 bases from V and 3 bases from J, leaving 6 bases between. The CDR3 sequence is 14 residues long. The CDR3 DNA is TGTGCCAGCAGCCATCCGGACTATAATTCACCCCTCCACTTT. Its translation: CASSHPDYNSPLHF.

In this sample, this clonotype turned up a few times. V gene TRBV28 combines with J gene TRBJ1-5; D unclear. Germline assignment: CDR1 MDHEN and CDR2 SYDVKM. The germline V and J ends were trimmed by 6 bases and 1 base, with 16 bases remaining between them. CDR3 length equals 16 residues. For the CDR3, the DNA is TGTGCCAGCAGATACCTCGAGGGCCTGAGCAATCAGCCCCAGCATTTT. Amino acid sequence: CASRYLEGLSNQPQHF.

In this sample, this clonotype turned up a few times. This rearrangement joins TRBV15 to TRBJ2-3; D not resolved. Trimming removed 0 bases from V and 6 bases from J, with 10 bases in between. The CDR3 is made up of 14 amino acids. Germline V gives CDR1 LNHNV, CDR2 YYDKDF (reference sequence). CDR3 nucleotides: TGTGCCACCAGCAGAGATCGCCCTGGGGATACGCAGTATTTT. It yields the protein CATSRDRPGDTQYF. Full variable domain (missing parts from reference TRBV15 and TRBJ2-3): DAMVIQNPRYQVTQFGKPVTLSCSQTLNHNVMYWYQQKSSQAPKLLFHYYDKDFNNEADTPDNFQSRRPNTSFCFLDIRSPGLGDTAMYLCATSRDRPGDTQYFGPGTRLTVL.

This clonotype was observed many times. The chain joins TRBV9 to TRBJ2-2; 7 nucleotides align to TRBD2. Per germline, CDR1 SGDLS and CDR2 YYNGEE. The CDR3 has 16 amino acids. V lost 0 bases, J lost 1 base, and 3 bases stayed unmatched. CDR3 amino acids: CASSVGPGGNTGELFF. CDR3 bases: TGTGCCAGCAGCGTAGGACCGGGGGGGAACACCGGGGAGCTGTTTTTT.

DNA for the CDR3: TGTGCCAGCAGTTTCCGGAACTTTGGAAACACCATATATTTT. Its protein is CASSFRNFGNTIYF. V is TRBV12-3 or TRBV12-4 and J is TRBJ1-3; D unresolved. The V end lost 3 bases, the J end lost 3 bases, and 9 bases lay between the germline ends. The CDR3 has 14 amino acids.

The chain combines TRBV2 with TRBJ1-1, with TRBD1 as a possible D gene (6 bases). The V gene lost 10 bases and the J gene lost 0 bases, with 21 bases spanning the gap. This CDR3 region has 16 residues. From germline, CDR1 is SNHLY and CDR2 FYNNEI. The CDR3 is CATYVIRGRVNTEAFF. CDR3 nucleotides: TGTGCCACCTACGTCATCAGGGGCAGGGTGAACACTGAAGCTTTCTTT.

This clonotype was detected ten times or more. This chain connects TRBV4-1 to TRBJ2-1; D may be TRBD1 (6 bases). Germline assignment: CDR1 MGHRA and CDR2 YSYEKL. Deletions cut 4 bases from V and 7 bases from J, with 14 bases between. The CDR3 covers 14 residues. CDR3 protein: CASSPLQGSNEQFF. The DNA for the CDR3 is TGCGCCAGCAGCCCCCTACAGGGTTCGAATGAGCAGTTCTTC.

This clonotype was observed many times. The CDR3: CASSPQGTAYTEAFF. As DNA, the CDR3 is TGTGCCAGCAGTCCCCAAGGGACGGCCTACACTGAAGCTTTCTTT. This chain joins TRBV6-5 and TRBJ1-1; tentatively, D is TRBD1 (5 bases). Trimming removed 5 bases at V and 3 bases at J, with 16 bases between. Germline CDR1 and CDR2: MNHEY and SVGAGI. This CDR3 has 15 residues.

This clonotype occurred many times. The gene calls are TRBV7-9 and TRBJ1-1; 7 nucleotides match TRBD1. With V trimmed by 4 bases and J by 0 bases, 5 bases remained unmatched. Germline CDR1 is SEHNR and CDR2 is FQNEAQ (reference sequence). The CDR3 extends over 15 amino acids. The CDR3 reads CASSSRTGMNTEAFF. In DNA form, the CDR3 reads TGTGCCAGCAGCTCCCGGACAGGTATGAACACTGAAGCTTTCTTT.

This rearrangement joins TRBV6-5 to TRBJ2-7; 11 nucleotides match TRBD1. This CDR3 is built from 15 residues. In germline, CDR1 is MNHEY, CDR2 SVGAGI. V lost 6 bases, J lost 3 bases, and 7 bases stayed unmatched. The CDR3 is CASRADRGRLYEQYF. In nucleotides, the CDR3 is TGTGCCAGCAGAGCGGACAGGGGGCGTCTCTACGAGCAGTACTTC.

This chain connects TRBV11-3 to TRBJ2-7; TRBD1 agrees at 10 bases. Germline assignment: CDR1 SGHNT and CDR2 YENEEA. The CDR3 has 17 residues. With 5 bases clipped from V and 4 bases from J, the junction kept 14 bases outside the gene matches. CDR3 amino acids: CASSNSRQGATDYEQYF. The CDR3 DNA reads TGTGCCAGCAGCAATTCACGACAGGGGGCAACCGATTACGAGCAGTACTTC.

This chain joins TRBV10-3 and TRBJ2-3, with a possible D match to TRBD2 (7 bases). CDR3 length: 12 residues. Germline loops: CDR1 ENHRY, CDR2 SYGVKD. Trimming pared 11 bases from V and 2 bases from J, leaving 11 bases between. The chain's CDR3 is CASGGPTDTQYF. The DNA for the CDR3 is TGTGCCTCCGGGGGGCCCACAGATACGCAGTATTTT.

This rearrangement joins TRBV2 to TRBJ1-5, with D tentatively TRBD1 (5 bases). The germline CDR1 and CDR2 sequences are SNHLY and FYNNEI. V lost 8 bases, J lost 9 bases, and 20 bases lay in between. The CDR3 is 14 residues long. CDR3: CASCLARGSSPQHF. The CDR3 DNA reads TGTGCCAGCTGTCTCGCTAGGGGATCGTCGCCCCAGCATTTT.

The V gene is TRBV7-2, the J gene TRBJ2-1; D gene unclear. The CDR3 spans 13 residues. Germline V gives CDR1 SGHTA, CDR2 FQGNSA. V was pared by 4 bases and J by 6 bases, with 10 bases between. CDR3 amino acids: CASSSPLSNEQFF. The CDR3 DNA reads TGTGCCAGCAGCTCCCCTTTGAGCAATGAGCAGTTCTTC.

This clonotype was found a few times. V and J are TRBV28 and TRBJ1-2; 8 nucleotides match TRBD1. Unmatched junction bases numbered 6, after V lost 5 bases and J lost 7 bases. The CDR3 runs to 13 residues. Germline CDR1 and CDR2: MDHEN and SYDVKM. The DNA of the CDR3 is TGTGCCAGCAGTCCTACAGGGGGGTCTGGCTACACCTTC. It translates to CASSPTGGSGYTF.

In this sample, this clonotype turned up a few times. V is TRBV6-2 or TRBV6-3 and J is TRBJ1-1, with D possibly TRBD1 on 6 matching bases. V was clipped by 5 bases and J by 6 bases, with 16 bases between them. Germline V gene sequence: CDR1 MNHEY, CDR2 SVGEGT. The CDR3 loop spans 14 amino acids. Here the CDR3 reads CASSEIRGRAEAFF. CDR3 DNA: TGTGCCAGCAGTGAGATCAGGGGCCGTGCTGAAGCTTTCTTT.

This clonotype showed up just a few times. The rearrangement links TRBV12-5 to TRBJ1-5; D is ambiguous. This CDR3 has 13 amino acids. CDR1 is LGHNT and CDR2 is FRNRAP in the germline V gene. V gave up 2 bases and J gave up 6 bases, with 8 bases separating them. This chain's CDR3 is CASGLLEGQPQHF. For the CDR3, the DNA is TGTGCTAGTGGTTTGCTTGAAGGTCAGCCCCAGCATTTT.

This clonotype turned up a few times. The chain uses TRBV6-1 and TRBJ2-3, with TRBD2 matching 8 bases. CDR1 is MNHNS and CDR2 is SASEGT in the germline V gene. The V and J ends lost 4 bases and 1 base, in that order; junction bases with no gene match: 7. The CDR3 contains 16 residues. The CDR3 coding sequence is TGTGCCAGCAGTGTGGAGCGGGGGTTGGGCACAGATACGCAGTATTTT. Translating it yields CASSVERGLGTDTQYF.

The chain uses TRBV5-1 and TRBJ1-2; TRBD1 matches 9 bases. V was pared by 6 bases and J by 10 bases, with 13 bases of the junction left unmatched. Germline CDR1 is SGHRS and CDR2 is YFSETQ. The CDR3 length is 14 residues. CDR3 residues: CASTPDRDRVHYTF. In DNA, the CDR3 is TGCGCCAGCACCCCTGACCGGGACAGGGTGCACTACACCTTC.